What follows describes a single T cell receptor (beta chain). Its antigen remains unidentified. The data are from a study of a mutant IDH1 vaccine in newly diagnosed glioma. In germline, CDR1 is MNHNY, CDR2 SVGAGI (reference sequence). With 5 bases removed from V and 0 bases from J, the gap between germline ends came to 10 bases. This CDR3 is 15 amino acids long. Time point specified: week 35, safety follow-up. Every vaccine dose comprised 300 ug of mutant IDH1 20-mer peptide plus topical imiquimod. The method was immunoSEQ multiplex PCR; TCRdb's version includes in-frame clones alone and lacks a portion of them. Of 45,000 to 60,000 clones in the sample, approximately 90% are singletons; the top ten hold around 5.7%.

This clonotype was obtained from a woman in her thirties or forties with glioma. Sequenced here: PBMCs, sampled from a glioma patient whose treatment included an IDH1 peptide vaccine. The rearrangement links TRBV6-6 to TRBJ1-4; possible D gene TRBD1, 5 bases. The CDR3 nucleotides read TGTGCCAGCAGTCCACGGGGGTCAACTAATGAAAAACTGTTTTTT. Protein sequence: CASSPRGSTNEKLFF.